The 29 T cell receptor beta chains given below trace back to one sample, sequenced in a study of T cells after yellow fever vaccination. TCRdb used MiXCR to reprocess the 5' RACE reads, holding one entry per CDR3 protein. The profile shows fewer than 650,000 distinct CDR3 sequences, 21% of them singletons. This specimen was PBMCs, taken approximately 22 days after the first yellow fever vaccination. The receptor set was obtained from a man younger than 35 who received the YFV17D yellow fever vaccine.

This clonotype occurred a few times. The chain links TRBV5-1 to TRBJ2-6; 9 nucleotides align to TRBD1. The CDR3 is made up of 18 amino acids. Unmatched junction bases numbered 9, after V lost 3 bases and J lost 2 bases. CDR1 and CDR2 from the germline V gene are SGHRS and YFSETQ. The CDR3 sequence is CASSSHRGHRAGANVLTF. DNA of the CDR3: TGCGCCAGCAGCTCGCACAGGGGGCACCGGGCTGGGGCCAACGTCCTGACTTTC.

This chain links TRBV20-1 with TRBJ2-7; 7 nucleotides match TRBD2. After removal of 5 bases from V and 0 bases from J, the junction contained 4 bases not matched to a gene. In germline, CDR1 is DFQATT, CDR2 SNEGSKA (reference sequence). The CDR3 is 13 amino acids. The CDR3 spells CSAGGVSSYEQYF. DNA of the CDR3: TGCAGTGCTGGGGGGGTTAGCTCCTACGAGCAGTACTTC.

The chain employs TRBV29-1 and TRBJ2-3; 8 nucleotides agree with TRBD1. CDR1 and CDR2 (germline): SQVTM, ANQGSEA. Trimming cost V 3 bases and J 8 bases; bases outside gene matches: 10. The CDR3 length is 14 residues. The CDR3 loop is CSVDLPRGRGTQYF. CDR3 sequence (DNA): TGCAGCGTTGATTTGCCCAGGGGGCGAGGTACGCAGTATTTT.

The genes are TRBV12-3 or TRBV12-4 and TRBJ2-7, with 10 nucleotides matching TRBD2. V lost 2 bases and J lost 5; bases outside the gene matches: 3. This CDR3 contains 14 residues. The CDR3, as DNA: TGTGCCAGCAGTTTAAGCGGGGGGGCCGACGAGCAGTACTTC. This gives the protein CASSLSGGADEQYF.

This chain joins TRBV20-1 and TRBJ2-5; perhaps D is TRBD1 or TRBD2 (6 bases each). The CDR3 consists of 12 residues. The ends were cut back, 7 bases at V and 1 base at J, with 10 bases in the middle. Germline V CDR1 and CDR2: DFQATT, SNEGSKA (reference sequence). CDR3 bases: TGCAGTGAAGGGGGGAGCCAAGAGACCCAGTACTTC. Translation gives CSEGGSQETQYF.

The V call is TRBV11-2, the J call TRBJ1-1; D not resolved. The germline gives CDR1 SGHAT, CDR2 FQNNGV. CDR3 size: 14 residues. The V end lost 5 bases, the J end lost 11 bases, and 21 bases lay between the germline ends. The CDR3 nucleotides read TGTGCCAGCAGCCCACCGACCCCATTTCAAATGGCTTTCTTT. Protein: CASSPPTPFQMAFF.

There are a few counts of this clonotype. This rearrangement joins TRBV7-9 to TRBJ1-1, with 9 nucleotides matching TRBD1. Trimming took 6 bases from V and 0 from J; bases not matched to a gene: 5. From germline, CDR1 is SEHNR and CDR2 FQNEAQ (reference sequence). This CDR3 contains 15 residues. CDR3 DNA: TGTGCCAGCAGGAACAGGGGGCCCATGAACACTGAAGCTTTCTTT. Translation: CASRNRGPMNTEAFF.

The genes are TRBV18 and TRBJ1-1; TRBD1 agrees at 7 bases. Germline V gene sequence: CDR1 KGHSH, CDR2 LQKENI. This CDR3 has 13 amino acids. Trimming cost V 2 bases and J 7 bases; bases outside gene matches: 4. CDR3 nucleotide sequence: TGTGCCAGCTCACCAGACAGGGCCCATGAAGCTTTCTTT. Its translation: CASSPDRAHEAFF.

V usage is TRBV4-2 and J usage is TRBJ2-3; TRBD1 aligns across 7 bases. The V and J ends lost 0 bases and 6 bases, in that order; junction bases with no gene match: 12. From germline, CDR1 is LGHNA and CDR2 YNFKEQ. This CDR3 comprises 17 residues. The CDR3 region is CASSQDPTGRGTDTQYF. The CDR3 DNA sequence: TGTGCCAGCAGCCAAGATCCGACGGGCAGGGGGACGGATACGCAGTATTTT.

This clonotype showed up just a few times. This rearrangement joins TRBV15 to TRBJ2-5; 10 positions match TRBD2. The CDR3 loop spans 14 amino acids. CDR1 is LNHNV and CDR2 is YYDKDF in the germline V gene (reference sequence). The J segment lost 7 bases and the V segment lost 6 bases, leaving 8 bases of the junction unmatched. The chain's CDR3 is CATRWTSGPGTQYF. The CDR3 nucleotides are TGTGCCACCAGATGGACTAGCGGCCCAGGGACCCAGTACTTC.

The genes are TRBV6-2 or TRBV6-3 and TRBJ1-5; 9 bases align to TRBD1. CDR3 size: 16 residues. The V gene end was trimmed by 6 bases and the J gene end by 3 bases; junction bases not matched to a gene: 9. CDR1 MNHEY and CDR2 SVGEGT come from the germline V gene. CDR3 region: CASSWTGDIVNQPQHF. DNA of the CDR3: TGTGCCAGCAGCTGGACAGGGGACATCGTCAATCAGCCCCAGCATTTT.

This clonotype was recorded a few times. This CDR3 is CASSLGELQETQYF. The CDR3 nucleotides read TGTGCCAGCAGCTTAGGAGAGCTCCAAGAGACCCAGTACTTC. V and J are TRBV7-9 and TRBJ2-5; no definite D call. Germline values: CDR1 SEHNR, CDR2 FQNEAQ (reference sequence). This CDR3 is 14 amino acids long. V gave up 1 base and J gave up 1 base, with 7 bases separating them.

The chain couples TRBV24-1 to TRBJ2-5; a possible D gene is TRBD2 (7 bases). The CDR3 covers 15 residues. Germline values: CDR1 KGHDR, CDR2 SFDVKD. Trimming removed 1 base from V and 4 bases from J, with 12 bases in between. Here the CDR3 reads CATSDFAGAGETQYF. The CDR3 region has the DNA TGTGCCACCAGTGATTTTGCGGGGGCTGGAGAGACCCAGTACTTC.

This clonotype occurred many times. J is TRBJ1-6 and V is TRBV5-1; D is undetermined. The germline V gene has CDR1 SGHRS and CDR2 YFSETQ. V lost 4 bases and J lost 7, with 18 bases in between. The CDR3 loop spans 16 amino acids. The chain's CDR3 is CASSQTPGAINSPLHF. In DNA form, the CDR3 reads TGCGCCAGCAGCCAAACCCCCGGAGCTATCAATTCACCCCTCCACTTT.

This clonotype has just a few counts. The J gene is TRBJ2-2, the V gene TRBV12-3 or TRBV12-4; tentatively, D is TRBD1 (5 bases). This CDR3 comprises 12 residues. Trimming left V 4 bases short and J 8 bases short, with 8 bases between. The CDR3 DNA reads as TGTGCCAGCAGTTGGGGCCGGGGGGAGCTGTTTTTT. Translating it yields CASSWGRGELFF.

CDR3 protein: CASSEKFMRDSGETQYF. CDR3 nucleotides: TGTGCCAGCAGTGAAAAGTTTATGCGGGACAGTGGTGAGACCCAGTACTTC. The genes are TRBV25-1 and TRBJ2-5, with D possibly TRBD1 on 7 matching bases. In germline, CDR1 is MGHDK, CDR2 SYGVNS. The CDR3 has 17 amino acids. V lost 2 bases and J lost 5, with 21 bases in between.

The chain combines TRBV7-2 with TRBJ1-1; tentative D call: TRBD1 (5 bases). CDR1 and CDR2 from the germline V gene are SGHTA and FQGNSA. The CDR3 runs to 15 residues. V was pared by 5 bases and J by 4 bases, with 17 bases between. In DNA form, the CDR3 reads TGTGCCAGCAGCACCCGGGGGAGAAGCGGCACTGAAGCTTTCTTT. Protein: CASSTRGRSGTEAFF. Filled out from reference TRBV7-2 and TRBJ1-1, the complete variable domain reads GAGVSQSPSNKVTEKGKDVELRCDPISGHTALYWYRQSLGQGLEFLIYFQGNSAPDKSGLPSDRFSAERTGGSVSTLTIQRTQQEDSAVYLCASSTRGRSGTEAFFGQGTRLTVV.

The V gene is TRBV6-2 or TRBV6-3, the J gene TRBJ2-3; D possibly matches TRBD1 or TRBD2 (5 bases each). V was clipped by 2 bases and J by 1 base, with 16 bases between them. CDR1 and CDR2 from the germline V gene are MNHEY and SVGEGT. The CDR3 spans 17 residues. This CDR3 is CASSYIEGIRGTDTQYF. DNA for the CDR3: TGTGCCAGCAGTTACATTGAGGGGATCAGGGGCACAGATACGCAGTATTTT.

This clonotype was found many times. This rearrangement joins TRBV5-1 to TRBJ2-3; D gene ambiguous. Germline values: CDR1 SGHRS, CDR2 YFSETQ. CDR3 length: 12 residues. V shed 7 bases and J shed 5 bases, with 11 bases lying between them. The CDR3 DNA is TGCGCCAGCGGGGTATCGGGAGATACGCAGTATTTT. This translates into CASGVSGDTQYF.

This clonotype turned up a few times. J is TRBJ2-2 and V is TRBV11-2; perhaps D is TRBD1 or TRBD2 (6 bases each). The germline CDR1 and CDR2 sequences are SGHAT and FQNNGV. This CDR3 comprises 14 residues. Trimming stripped 5 bases from V and 6 bases from J, with 13 bases between. The chain's CDR3 is CASSQGGHPGELFF. Written as DNA, the CDR3 is TGTGCCAGCAGCCAAGGGGGGCACCCCGGGGAGCTGTTTTTT.

The chain has TRBV30 and TRBJ2-1, with D hard to call. Germline V gene data show CDR1 as GTSNPN and CDR2 as SVGIG (reference sequence). V gave up 1 base and J gave up 4 bases, with 2 bases separating them. The CDR3 is 11 amino acids. The DNA of the CDR3 is TGTGCCTGGAGTGAGTACAATGAGCAGTTCTTC. Translated, it gives CAWSEYNEQFF. Using reference TRBV30 and TRBJ2-1 for the parts outside the CDR3, the full variable domain is SQTIHQWPATLVQPVGSPLSLECTVEGTSNPNLYWYRQAAGRGLQLLFYSVGIGQISSEVPQNLSASRPQDRQFILSSKKLLLSDSGFYLCAWSEYNEQFFGPGTRLTVL.

Only one count was recorded for this clonotype. The chain is built from TRBV5-1 and TRBJ2-5; 8 bases align to TRBD1. CDR1 SGHRS and CDR2 YFSETQ come from the germline V gene. V shed 7 bases, J shed 7 bases, and the junction held 12 bases outside the gene matches. The CDR3 is 14 residues long. The CDR3 DNA follows: TGCGCCAGCGGACAATTGACAGGGGTGGGGACCCAGTACTTC. As protein: CASGQLTGVGTQYF.

This clonotype has a handful of counts. This rearrangement joins TRBV4-3 to TRBJ1-5; 7 bases line up with TRBD1. The trim removed 1 base at V and 7 bases at J, leaving 13 bases unmatched. The CDR3 is 17 residues long. CDR1 is LGHNA and CDR2 is YSLEER in the germline V gene. The DNA for the CDR3 is TGCGCCAGCAGCCAAGCCGCTATGGGGCAGGGGGTACAGCCCCAGCATTTT. The encoded protein is CASSQAAMGQGVQPQHF.

This clonotype was counted only a few times. The chain joins TRBV30 to TRBJ2-7; tentatively, D is TRBD1 (6 bases). Per germline, CDR1 GTSNPN and CDR2 SVGIG (reference sequence). Trimming removed 1 base from V and 4 bases from J, with 17 bases in between. The CDR3 sequence is 15 residues long. The CDR3 reads CAWSAVLGRGYEQYF. The CDR3 coding sequence is TGTGCCTGGAGTGCTGTATTGGGCAGGGGATACGAGCAGTACTTC.

The V call is TRBV5-4, the J call TRBJ2-1, with 13 bases identical to TRBD2. The CDR3 runs 15 residues. The germline V gene has CDR1 SGHNT and CDR2 YYREEE (reference sequence). The junction had 9 bases not matched to a gene; V was cut back by 7 bases and J by 8 bases. The CDR3 DNA sequence: TGTGCCAGCCACCCACTTACTAGCGGGGGGGATGAGCAGTTCTTC. Residues: CASHPLTSGGDEQFF.

This chain uses TRBV4-2 with TRBJ2-4; possibly TRBD2 for D (5 bases). From germline, CDR1 is LGHNA and CDR2 YNFKEQ. The CDR3 contains 15 residues. The ends were cut back, 0 bases at V and 8 bases at J, with 14 bases in the middle. CDR3 DNA sequence: TGTGCCAGCAGCCAAGATTCAAGTGTTAGCGACATTCAGTACTTC. Translation: CASSQDSSVSDIQYF.

The CDR3 DNA sequence: TGCAGTGCTACCACGACAGGGAGTATTCAGCACGAGCAGTACGTC. This gives the protein CSATTTGSIQHEQYV. V gene TRBV20-1 combines with J gene TRBJ2-7; 7 nucleotides line up with TRBD1. From germline, CDR1 is DFQATT and CDR2 SNEGSKA (reference sequence). The CDR3 sequence is 15 residues long. Trimming removed 4 bases from V and 5 bases from J; junction bases left unmatched: 14.

The gene calls are TRBV27 and TRBJ2-6; D remains unclear. This CDR3 comprises 13 residues. Trimming shortened V by 3 bases and J by 6 bases, and 6 bases separated the two germline ends. The V gene's germline CDR1 is MNHEY and CDR2 SMNVEV (reference sequence). Here the CDR3 DNA reads TGTGCCAGCAGTTTTTACGAGGCCAACGTCCTGACTTTC. It encodes CASSFYEANVLTF.

V gene TRBV4-2 combines with J gene TRBJ1-2; tentatively, D is TRBD1 (6 bases). Germline CDR1 LGHNA, CDR2 YNFKEQ. CDR3 size: 15 residues. Trimming shortened V by 0 bases and J by 7 bases, and 15 bases separated the two germline ends. The CDR3 loop is CASSQDFQGLGGYTF. CDR3 nucleotides: TGTGCCAGCAGCCAAGATTTCCAGGGGCTAGGTGGCTACACCTTC.